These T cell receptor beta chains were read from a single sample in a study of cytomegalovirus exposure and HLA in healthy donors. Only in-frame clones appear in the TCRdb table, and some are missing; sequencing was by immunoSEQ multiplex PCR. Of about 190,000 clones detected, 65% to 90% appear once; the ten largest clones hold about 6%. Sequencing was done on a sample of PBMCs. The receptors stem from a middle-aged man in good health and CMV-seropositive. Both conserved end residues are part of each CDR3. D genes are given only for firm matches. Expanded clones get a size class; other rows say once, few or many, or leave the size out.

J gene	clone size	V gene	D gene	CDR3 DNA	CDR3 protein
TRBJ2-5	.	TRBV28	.	TGTGCCAGCAGTTTCCAGACCGCGGGAACAGGACAAGAGACCCAGTACTTC	CASSFQTAGTGQETQYF
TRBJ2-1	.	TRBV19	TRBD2	TGTGCCAGTAGTAAAAGGCTAGCGGGGGGCAATGAGCAGTTCTTC	CASSKRLAGGNEQFF
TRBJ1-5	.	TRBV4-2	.	TGTGCCAGCAGCCCCGCGGGGGCGGCTCAGCCCCAGCATTTT	CASSPAGAAQPQHF
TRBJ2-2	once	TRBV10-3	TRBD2	TGTGCCACCAATCCCCGGGGGGGGAACACCGGGGAGCTGTTTTTT	CATNPRGGNTGELFF
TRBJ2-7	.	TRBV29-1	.	TGCAGCGTTGTAGGAGGCAGCTCCTCCTACGAGCAGTACTTC	CSVVGGSSSYEQYF
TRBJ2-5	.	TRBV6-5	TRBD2	TGTGCCAGCAGTTACTCGGGACTAGTCGACCAGACCCAGTACTTC	CASSYSGLVDQTQYF
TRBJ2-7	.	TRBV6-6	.	TGTGCCAGCAGTACATCAAGGGGGATAGGTAGCGACGAGCAGTACTTC	CASSTSRGIGSDEQYF
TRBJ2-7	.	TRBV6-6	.	TGTGCCAGCAGCAACGGGGGGCCAGATCTTGAGCAGTACTTC	CASSNGGPDLEQYF
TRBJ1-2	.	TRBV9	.	TGTGCCAGCAGCGGTCAGGGGTTCGGCTATGGCTACACCTTC	CASSGQGFGYGYTF
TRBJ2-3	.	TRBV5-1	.	TGCGCCAGCAGCCATTTTCAGGGGAACACAGATACGCAGTATTTT	CASSHFQGNTDTQYF
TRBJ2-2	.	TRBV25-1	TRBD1	TGTGCCAGTACGAACAGGGGGAACACCGGGGAGCTGTTTTTT	CASTNRGNTGELFF
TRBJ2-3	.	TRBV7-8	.	TGTGCCAGCAGCTTAGACATACTAGCACCGATCACAGATACGCAGTATTTT	CASSLDILAPITDTQYF
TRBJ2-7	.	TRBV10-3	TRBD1	TGTGCCATCAGTGAGTCCGGGACAGGGGCTGTGGAGCAGTACTTC	CAISESGTGAVEQYF
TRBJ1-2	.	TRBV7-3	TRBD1	TGTGCCAGCAGCTGGGACAGGGGGGGTGGCTACACCTTC	CASSWDRGGGYTF
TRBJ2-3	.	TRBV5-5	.	TGTGCCAGCAGCTTGGGGGGGCACACAGATACGCAGTATTTT	CASSLGGHTDTQYF
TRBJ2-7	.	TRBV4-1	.	TGCGCCAGCAGCCAACCTTGGGGCACCTACGAGCAGTACTTC	CASSQPWGTYEQYF
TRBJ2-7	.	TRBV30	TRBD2	TGTGCCTGGAGTGGTCTAGCGGGGTCCTACGAGCAGTACTTC	CAWSGLAGSYEQYF
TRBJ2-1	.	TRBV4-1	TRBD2	TGCGCCAGCAGCCAAGATCAGGCGGGGGGGAGCCACAATGAGCAGTTCTTC	CASSQDQAGGSHNEQFF
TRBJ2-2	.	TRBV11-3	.	TGTGCCAGCAGCTTAGTTCTAGCCGGGGAGCTGTTTTTT	CASSLVLAGELFF
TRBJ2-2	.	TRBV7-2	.	TGTACCAGCAGCTTACTGGGGGGACGGTCCGGGGAGCTGTTTTTT	CTSSLLGGRSGELFF
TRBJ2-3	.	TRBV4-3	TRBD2	TGCGCCAGCAGCCAAGATGGGGGACTAGCGGGGGGGCCAGATACGCAGTATTTT	CASSQDGGLAGGPDTQYF
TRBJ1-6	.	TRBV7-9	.	TGTGCCAGCAGCCCCCTGTTTGGGGAGAATTCACCCCTCCACTTT	CASSPLFGENSPLHF
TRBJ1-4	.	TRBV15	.	TGTGCCACCAGCACTGGGGCGGGGGTAGGTGAAAAACTGTTTTTT	CATSTGAGVGEKLFF
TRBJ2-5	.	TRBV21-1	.	TGTGCCAGCAGCAAACCCGGGACACCTCCCGGGGCGGAAGAGACCCAGTACTTC	CASSKPGTPPGAEETQYF
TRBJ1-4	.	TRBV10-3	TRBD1	TGTGCCATCAGTGATCAAGGGGGCCATGAAAAACTGTTTTTT	CAISDQGGHEKLFF
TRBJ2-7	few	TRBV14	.	TGTGCCAGCAGCCACGTAGCAGGGCCCCCGACCTACGAGCAGTACTTC	CASSHVAGPPTYEQYF
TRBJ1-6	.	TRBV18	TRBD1	TGTGCCTGCTCACCAGGACAGGCGATCGGTTCACCCCTCCACTTT	CACSPGQAIGSPLHF
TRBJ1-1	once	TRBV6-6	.	TGTGCCAGCAGTTATAGCGCGAGCACTGAAGCTTTCTTT	CASSYSASTEAFF
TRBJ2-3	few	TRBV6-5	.	TGTGCCAGCAGTTACTCGGGGGCGACCACAGATACGCAGTATTTT	CASSYSGATTDTQYF
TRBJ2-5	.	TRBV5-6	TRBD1	TGTGCCAGCAGCTTGACTAGGACAGGGGCACAAGAGACCCAGTACTTC	CASSLTRTGAQETQYF
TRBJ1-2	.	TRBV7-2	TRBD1	TGTGCCAGCAGGGATACAGGGGGGGGGCCCTATGGCTACACCTTC	CASRDTGGGPYGYTF
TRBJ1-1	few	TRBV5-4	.	TGTGCCAGCAGCCCGGTTGGGCCCACTGAAGCTTTCTTT	CASSPVGPTEAFF
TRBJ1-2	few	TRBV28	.	TGTGCCAGCAGTGAACTGCCGGAGATCTATGGCTACACCTTC	CASSELPEIYGYTF
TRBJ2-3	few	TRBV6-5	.	TGTGCCAGCAGTTCAGCGGGTCGCACAGATACGCAGTATTTT	CASSSAGRTDTQYF
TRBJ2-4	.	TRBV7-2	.	TGTGCCAGCAGACAATACCAGGCCAACATTCAGTACTTC	CASRQYQANIQYF
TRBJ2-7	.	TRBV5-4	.	TGTGCCAGCAAGGGGTTGGGCTACGAGCAGTACTTC	CASKGLGYEQYF
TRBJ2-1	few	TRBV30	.	TGTGCCTGGAGTAGGGGTATCAATGAGCAGTTCTTC	CAWSRGINEQFF
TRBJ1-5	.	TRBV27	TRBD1	TGTGCCAGCAGTGCTCTTCAGGGGGCAGGGCAGCCCCAGCATTTT	CASSALQGAGQPQHF
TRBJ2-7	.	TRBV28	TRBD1	TGTGCCAGCAGAAATGACAGGGGGGATTACGAGCAGTACTTC	CASRNDRGDYEQYF
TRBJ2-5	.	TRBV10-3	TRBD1	TGTGCCATCAGTGAGTCACGCAGGGGGCCTGAGACCCAGTACTTC	CAISESRRGPETQYF
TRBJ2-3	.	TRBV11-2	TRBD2	TGTGCCAGCAGCTTCGAATCGGGACTAGCCGGAGATACGCAGTATTTT	CASSFESGLAGDTQYF
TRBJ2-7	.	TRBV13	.	TGTGCCAGCACCCTGGGCGATTCCTACGAGCAGTACTTC	CASTLGDSYEQYF
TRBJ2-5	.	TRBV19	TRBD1	TGTGCCAGTAGTATCGAGCGTAGGGGACAGGGGGGTAGAGAGACCCAGTACTTC	CASSIERRGQGGRETQYF
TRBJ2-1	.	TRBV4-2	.	TGTGCCAGCAGCCAAGGTCTGATGGGCCCTACGGGGAACAATGAGCAGTTCTTC	CASSQGLMGPTGNNEQFF
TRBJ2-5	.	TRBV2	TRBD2	TGTGCCAGCCGACTTCTAGCGGGGGCCCTCCGGGAGACCCAGTACTTC	CASRLLAGALRETQYF
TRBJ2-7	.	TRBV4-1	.	TGCGCCAGCAGCCAAGGGGACTTACCCTACGAGCAGTACTTC	CASSQGDLPYEQYF
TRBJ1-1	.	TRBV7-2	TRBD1	TGTGCCAGCAGCGTCGACAGGGGGAACACTGAAGCTTTCTTT	CASSVDRGNTEAFF
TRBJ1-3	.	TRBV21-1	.	TGTGCCAGCAGCAGGGGGCAGTTTAACACCATATATTTT	CASSRGQFNTIYF
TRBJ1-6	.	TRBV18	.	TGTGCCAGCTCACCAAAGGGGGTAGCTAATTCACCCCTCCACTTT	CASSPKGVANSPLHF